Below are 12 T cell receptor beta chains sequenced from a single sample in a study of cytomegalovirus exposure and HLA in healthy donors. The PCR was carried out with 60 Vbeta primers and 13 Jbeta primers. TCRdb's copy holds only in-frame clones and misses some; the assay was immunoSEQ multiplex PCR. This sample yields around 120,000 clones, of which 79% are seen a single time; 3.5% to 4.5% belongs to the top ten. Sequenced input: PBMCs. The source is a young man in good health and CMV-seropositive.

This clone has more than one count but fewer than ten. This chain connects TRBV27 to TRBJ1-5; 9 positions agree with TRBD1. Germline V gene sequence: CDR1 MNHEY, CDR2 SMNVEV (reference sequence). This CDR3 has 17 amino acids. V lost 4 bases to trimming and J lost 6 bases; unmatched junction nucleotides: 13. The CDR3 bases are TGTGCCAGCAGTTCACAGTCCGCTGGGGACAGGGCTCAGCCCCAGCATTTT. Amino acids: CASSSQSAGDRAQPQHF.

Of note for this clone: A much more abundant neighbour one base away suggests this may be a read error. V gene TRBV7-2 combines with J gene TRBJ2-2; TRBD2 agrees at 11 bases. The V gene's germline CDR1 is SGHTA and CDR2 FQGNSA. V was pared by 5 bases and J by 6 bases, with 2 bases of the junction left unmatched. The CDR3 has 14 residues. The CDR3 here is CASSQGLAAGELFF. CDR3 DNA: TGTGCCAGCAGCCAGGGACTAGCGGCCGGGGAGCTGTTTTTT.

The CDR3, as DNA: TGCGCCAGCAGCTCCGGGACAGGGGGAACAGATACGCAGTATTTT. This translates into CASSSGTGGTDTQYF. The chain couples TRBV5-1 to TRBJ2-3, with TRBD1 identical over 11 bases. Germline V gene data show CDR1 as SGHRS and CDR2 as YFSETQ. The CDR3 loop spans 15 amino acids. V trimming: 3 bases; J trimming: 3 bases; junction bases outside the gene matches: 3.

At least ten counts were recorded for this clone. The chain joins TRBV6-1 to TRBJ2-5; D gene ambiguous. CDR1 MNHNS and CDR2 SASEGT come from the germline V gene. V was trimmed by 3 bases and J by 5 bases, leaving 13 bases between them. The CDR3 contains 14 residues. CDR3 coding DNA: TGTGCCAGCAGTGAGGGCTTCGGTCGGGAGACCCAGTACTTC. Amino acid sequence: CASSEGFGRETQYF.

The V gene is TRBV16, the J gene TRBJ2-1; 7 bases fit TRBD2. CDR1 and CDR2 (germline): KGHSY, FQNENV. Losses at the gene ends were 0 bases for V and 12 bases for J; bases not matched to a gene: 5. The CDR3 length is 13 residues. CDR3 loop: CASSQSIASGQFF. The DNA for the CDR3 is TGTGCCAGCAGCCAATCGATAGCTAGCGGGCAGTTCTTC.

The chain links TRBV6-5 to TRBJ1-1; 8 nucleotides match TRBD1. Germline V gene sequence: CDR1 MNHEY, CDR2 SVGAGI. J lost 5 bases, V lost 6 bases, and 5 bases had no gene match. The CDR3 is 13 amino acids. CDR3 DNA: TGTGCCAGCAGCAGGGGGCGAGGGACTGAAGCTTTCTTT. It specifies CASSRGRGTEAFF.

The chain has TRBV2 and TRBJ2-2; 7 bases line up with TRBD1. This CDR3 comprises 12 residues. V gave up 5 bases and J gave up 11 bases; unmatched junction bases: 5. The germline CDR1 and CDR2 sequences are SNHLY and FYNNEI. The CDR3: CASSSQGSELFF. For the CDR3, the DNA is TGTGCCAGCAGTTCACAGGGGAGTGAGCTGTTTTTT.

The V and J genes are TRBV4-3 and TRBJ1-2, with 8 bases fitting TRBD1. The CDR3 contains 15 residues. With 4 bases clipped from V and 4 bases from J, the junction kept 8 bases outside the gene matches. CDR1 is LGHNA, CDR2 YSLEER, per germline. In DNA form, the CDR3 reads TGCGCCAGCAGCCGAGGACTACAGGGGGGCTATGGCTACACCTTC. Translating gives CASSRGLQGGYGYTF.

The genes are TRBV18 and TRBJ2-5; TRBD1 might be the D (6 bases). V was shortened by 1 base and J by 3 bases, with 9 bases between the two germline ends. Germline V gives CDR1 KGHSH, CDR2 LQKENI. The CDR3 totals 14 residues. The CDR3: CASSPQAGEETQYF. The CDR3 DNA follows: TGTGCCAGCTCACCACAGGCAGGGGAAGAGACCCAGTACTTC.

This rearrangement joins TRBV18 to TRBJ2-1, with TRBD1 identical over 7 bases. J was trimmed by 2 bases and V by 3 bases; bases with no gene match: 4. Germline V gene sequence: CDR1 KGHSH, CDR2 LQKENI. The CDR3 spans 15 residues. The CDR3: CASSPRTGPYNEQFF. CDR3 coding DNA: TGTGCCAGCTCACCTCGGACAGGTCCCTACAATGAGCAGTTCTTC.

V and J are TRBV27 and TRBJ2-5; TRBD1 might be the D (5 bases). Germline values: CDR1 MNHEY, CDR2 SMNVEV (reference sequence). The V gene lost 3 bases and the J gene lost 6 bases, with 14 bases spanning the gap. CDR3 size: 14 residues. The DNA of the CDR3 is TGTGCCAGCAGTTTGACTCTAGGGGCCCAGACCCAGTACTTC. Encoded protein: CASSLTLGAQTQYF.

V is TRBV28 and J is TRBJ2-2, with 9 bases matching TRBD2. J was trimmed by 0 bases and V by 6 bases; bases with no gene match: 5. The CDR3 loop spans 16 amino acids. CDR1 and CDR2 (germline): MDHEN, SYDVKM. The CDR3 region has the DNA TGTGCCAGCAGCAAGCCTAGCGGGACGAACACCGGGGAGCTGTTTTTT. It yields the protein CASSKPSGTNTGELFF. Full variable domain (remainder filled in from reference TRBV28 and TRBJ2-2): DVKVTQSSRYLVKRTGEKVFLECVQDMDHENMFWYRQDPGLGLRLIYFSYDVKMKEKGDIPEGYSVSREKKERFSLILESASTNQTSMYLCASSKPSGTNTGELFFGEGSRLTVL.